What follows are 20 T cell receptor beta chains derived from one specimen sequenced in a study of blood T cell repertoires in COVID-19 (dated by TCRdb to 2018 to 2021). Library creation used the immunoSEQ multiplex PCR assay. Imported from immuneACCESS, the table was reduced by TCRdb to in-frame sequences with V and J called. These copies leave out some clones; in studies compared against another copy, an unresolved V gene accounts for under half, and the cause of the remainder is not known. The sample table holds over 400,000 clones, of which roughly 85% were seen once. The top ten constitute 3.2% of the sample. Sequencing was performed on peripheral blood. The source of these receptors is a human donor in a cohort sampled during active COVID-19.

This chain joins TRBV7-6 and TRBJ1-5; 7 bases agree with TRBD1. CDR1 SGHVS and CDR2 FNYEAQ come from the germline V gene. With 2 bases clipped from V and 5 bases from J, the junction kept 3 bases outside the gene matches. This CDR3 has 14 residues. The CDR3 is CASSLKGADQPQHF. The CDR3 nucleotides are TGTGCCAGCAGCTTAAAGGGGGCGGATCAGCCCCAGCATTTT.

The J gene is TRBJ2-1, the V gene TRBV19, with a weak D call TRBD1 (5 bases). Deletions cut 2 bases from V and 9 bases from J, with 11 bases between. The CDR3 covers 13 residues. CDR1 and CDR2 from the germline V gene are LNHDA and SQIVND (reference sequence). The CDR3 sequence: CASSIRGGLEQFF. The CDR3 DNA sequence: TGTGCCAGTAGTATAAGGGGCGGTCTTGAGCAGTTCTTC. Combining the CDR3 with reference TRBV19 and TRBJ2-1 gives the whole variable domain DGGITQSPKYLFRKEGQNVTLSCEQNLNHDAMYWYRQDPGQGLRLIYYSQIVNDFQKGDIAEGYSVSREKKESFPLTVTSAQKNPTAFYLCASSIRGGLEQFFGPGTRLTVL.

In this sample, this clone turned up once. V gene TRBV28 combines with J gene TRBJ1-4, with TRBD1 matching over 8 bases. Germline lookup yields CDR1 MDHEN and CDR2 SYDVKM. The CDR3 contains 15 residues. Trimming cost V 3 bases and J 8 bases; bases outside gene matches: 8. This chain's CDR3 is CASSFQTGAVEKLFF. The DNA of the CDR3 is TGTGCCAGCAGTTTCCAGACAGGGGCGGTGGAAAAACTGTTTTTT.

This rearrangement joins TRBV7-2 to TRBJ2-2; 16 bases match TRBD2. The germline V gene encodes CDR1 SGHTA and CDR2 FQGNSA. The junction had 8 bases not matched to a gene; V was cut back by 4 bases and J by 6 bases. The CDR3 totals 18 residues. CDR3 loop: CASSSGLAGGPRAGELFF. The CDR3 DNA reads as TGTGCCAGCAGCTCGGGACTAGCGGGAGGGCCGAGGGCCGGGGAGCTGTTTTTT. Complete variable domain (other parts from reference TRBV7-2 and TRBJ2-2): GAGVSQSPSNKVTEKGKDVELRCDPISGHTALYWYRQSLGQGLEFLIYFQGNSAPDKSGLPSDRFSAERTGGSVSTLTIQRTQQEDSAVYLCASSSGLAGGPRAGELFFGEGSRLTVL.

The chain carries TRBV3-1 (or the pseudogene TRBV3-2) and TRBJ1-1; no firm D call. The germline V gene encodes CDR1 LGHDT and CDR2 YNNKEL (reference sequence). V was pared by 1 base and J by 5 bases, with 8 bases between. The CDR3 has 13 residues. DNA for the CDR3: TGTGCCAGCAGCCAAGGAGGGTTGACTGAAGCTTTCTTT. Protein: CASSQGGLTEAFF.

This clone was picked up one time. The chain employs TRBV5-1 and TRBJ2-1; TRBD2 aligns across 9 bases. This CDR3 is built from 15 residues. The germline V gene encodes CDR1 SGHRS and CDR2 YFSETQ. J lost 4 bases, V lost 3 bases, and 5 bases had no gene match. The chain's CDR3 is CASSSRLAEYNEQFF. The DNA of the CDR3 is TGCGCCAGCAGCTCGAGACTAGCGGAGTACAATGAGCAGTTCTTC.

The CDR3 DNA sequence: TGTGCCAGCAGCGCGGGACAGTTAAATCAGCCCCAGCATTTT. It codes for CASSAGQLNQPQHF. The genes are TRBV21-1 and TRBJ1-5; the table assigns TRBD1, which was not confirmed against the DNA. TRBV21-1 is reported as a pseudogene. This CDR3 has 14 amino acids.

The gene calls are TRBV6-5 and TRBJ2-3; perhaps TRBD2 as D (6 bases). The germline V gene has CDR1 MNHEY and CDR2 SVGAGI. Trimming cost V 7 bases and J 7 bases, with 12 bases left between them. The CDR3 runs to 12 residues. CDR3 sequence: CASTDRGNTQYF. The CDR3 DNA is TGTGCCAGCACGGACCGGGGGAATACGCAGTATTTT.

The chain is built from TRBV2 and TRBJ1-1; D is ambiguous. The V end was cut by 8 bases, the J end by 1 base, with 14 bases between. Germline V CDR1 and CDR2: SNHLY, FYNNEI. The CDR3 runs to 14 residues. CDR3 in DNA: TGTGCCAGCTTCTATCGGCGGCAGAACACTGAAGCTTTCTTT. Its protein is CASFYRRQNTEAFF.

The J gene is TRBJ2-2, the V gene TRBV5-5, with 8 bases fitting TRBD2. This CDR3 is built from 19 residues. Germline V lookup: CDR1 SGHKS, CDR2 YYEKEE (reference sequence). Trimming cost V 4 bases and J 3 bases; bases outside gene matches: 17. CDR3 sequence (DNA): TGTGCCAGCAGCCTTTTACCCCCGGGAGGGCTACGAGACACCGGGGAGCTGTTTTTT. Translating it yields CASSLLPPGGLRDTGELFF.

The sample holds one count of this clone. The genes are TRBV9 and TRBJ2-1, with a tentative D call TRBD2 (6 bases). V gave up 0 bases and J gave up 10 bases, with 11 bases separating them. CDR1 is SGDLS and CDR2 is YYNGEE in the germline V gene. The CDR3 is 13 residues long. The CDR3 protein is CASSVVEGQEQFF. The DNA of the CDR3 is TGTGCCAGCAGCGTAGTGGAGGGGCAGGAGCAGTTCTTC.

The rearrangement links TRBV6-4 to TRBJ2-1; TRBD2 might be the D (6 bases). V was trimmed by 5 bases and J by 7 bases, leaving 18 bases between them. This CDR3 contains 15 residues. Germline V CDR1 and CDR2: MRHNA, SNTAGT. This CDR3 is CASSLTGTQSNEQFF. The CDR3 DNA reads as TGTGCCAGCAGTTTGACCGGGACTCAGTCGAATGAGCAGTTCTTC.

The chain employs TRBV29-1 and TRBJ2-1; 7 bases map to TRBD1. J gave up 4 bases and V 1 base, and 10 bases lay outside the gene matches. CDR3 length: 16 residues. CDR1 and CDR2 from the germline V gene are SQVTM and ANQGSEA. The CDR3 spells CSVEGRQGQNYNEQFF. CDR3 DNA: TGCAGCGTTGAAGGCCGACAGGGACAAAATTACAATGAGCAGTTCTTC.

CDR3 DNA: TGTGCCAGCAGCCCTGACAGGGTGTCGGGTGGCTACACCTTC. Its protein product is CASSPDRVSGGYTF. The rearrangement joins TRBV7-9 to TRBJ1-2; 7 bases are a match to TRBD1. The length of the CDR3 is 14 residues. V trimming: 5 bases; J trimming: 7 bases; junction bases outside the gene matches: 10. Germline CDR1 SEHNR, CDR2 FQNEAQ (reference sequence).

The gene calls are TRBV30 and TRBJ1-3; the D is unclear. The CDR3 is 12 amino acids. Trimming removed 3 bases from V and 2 bases from J, with 5 bases in between. CDR1 is GTSNPN and CDR2 is SVGIG in the germline V gene (reference sequence). CDR3 residues: CAWRRTGNTIYF. DNA of the CDR3: TGTGCCTGGAGGAGGACTGGAAACACCATATATTTT.

J is TRBJ2-2 and V is TRBV5-1, with a tentative D call TRBD2 (5 bases). CDR1 and CDR2 from the germline V gene are SGHRS and YFSETQ. V was shortened by 3 bases and J by 4 bases, with 19 bases between the two germline ends. This CDR3 is built from 17 residues. The CDR3 DNA sequence: TGCGCCAGCAGCTGGGCGGCTAGCACAGTTTCCACCGGGGAGCTGTTTTTT. Translated, it gives CASSWAASTVSTGELFF.

This rearrangement joins TRBV11-2 to TRBJ2-5; 7 bases fit TRBD2. The CDR3 covers 17 residues. The V gene's germline CDR1 is SGHAT and CDR2 FQNNGV. Trimming cost V 5 bases and J 4 bases; bases outside gene matches: 16. CDR3 amino acids: CASSGPWASGFRETQYF. The CDR3 DNA reads TGTGCCAGCAGCGGCCCCTGGGCTAGCGGTTTTCGAGAGACCCAGTACTTC.

This chain links TRBV5-1 with TRBJ1-1; 7 nucleotides line up with TRBD1. Trimming cost V 4 bases and J 7 bases; bases outside gene matches: 10. Germline assignment: CDR1 SGHRS and CDR2 YFSETQ. CDR3 length: 14 residues. The CDR3 region is CASSTRQGGVEAFF. CDR3 nucleotides: TGCGCCAGCAGCACCCGACAGGGAGGTGTTGAAGCTTTCTTT.

The count of this clone is one. This chain connects TRBV27 to TRBJ2-1; maybe TRBD2 (6 bases). V was shortened by 11 bases and J by 1 base, with 21 bases between the two germline ends. The CDR3 has 16 amino acids. CDR1 and CDR2 (germline): MNHEY, SMNVEV (reference sequence). CDR3 in amino acids: CAGTVVWAASYNEQFF. For the CDR3, the DNA is TGTGCCGGGACTGTAGTGTGGGCGGCTTCCTACAATGAGCAGTTCTTC.

V and J are TRBV6-6 and TRBJ1-3, with D unclear. Per the germline V gene, CDR1 is MNHNY and CDR2 is SVGAGI (reference sequence). V gave up 7 bases and J gave up 4 bases, with 17 bases separating them. This CDR3 region has 15 residues. The CDR3, as DNA: TGTGCCAGCACTCCTTCACGCACGAGGGGAAACACCATATATTTT. As protein: CASTPSRTRGNTIYF.